The rows below give T cell receptor beta chains drawn from one sample of a study of T cell repertoires in cytomegalovirus infection. MiXCR, run by TCRdb on the reads, gives a single entry per CDR3 protein. There are over 450,000 distinct CDR3 sequences in the sample; 11% occur only once, and roughly a tenth lies in the top ten. Sequencing input: PBMCs. These receptors originate from a human donor in good health (CMV status not recorded). Some clones in this sample may be carry-over from other donors' samples. The CDR3 runs from the conserved cysteine through the conserved F or W. A D gene is named only where the DNA matches it firmly. Only part of the rows carry a size: once, few, many, or a class if the clone is expanded.

V: TRBV4-2; size: once; J: TRBJ2-3; length: 17; D: TRBD2; CDR3: CASSQDGTSGSGDTQYF; DNA: TGTGCCAGCAGCCAAGACGGGACTAGCGGGAGCGGAGATACGCAGTATTTT
V: TRBV10-3; size: few; J: TRBJ2-5; length: 15; D: TRBD2; CDR3: CAISESAGVGETQYF; DNA: TGTGCCATCAGTGAGTCGGCGGGAGTGGGAGAGACCCAGTACTTC
V: TRBV20-1; size: NA; J: TRBJ2-7; length: 12; D: NA; CDR3: CSVGTVWYEQYF; DNA: TGCAGTGTAGGGACGGTATGGTACGAGCAGTACTTC
V: TRBV20-1; size: many; J: TRBJ2-7; length: 12; D: NA; CDR3: CSARGTTYEQYF; DNA: TGCAGTGCTAGAGGGACAACCTACGAGCAGTACTTC
V: TRBV10-3; size: few; J: TRBJ1-5; length: 13; D: NA; CDR3: CATQDREDQPQHF; DNA: TGTGCCACTCAGGACAGAGAGGATCAGCCCCAGCATTTT
V: TRBV7-8; size: many; J: TRBJ2-7; length: 14; D: NA; CDR3: CASSLTPWEYEQYF; DNA: TGTGCCAGCAGCTTAACCCCTTGGGAATACGAGCAGTACTTC
V: TRBV20-1; size: few; J: TRBJ1-4; length: 13; D: NA; CDR3: CSARDRTAEKLFF; DNA: TGCAGTGCTAGAGATCGGACAGCCGAAAAACTGTTTTTT
V: TRBV20-1; size: NA; J: TRBJ2-3; length: 14; D: NA; CDR3: CSAWGGHSTDTQYF; DNA: TGCAGTGCCTGGGGCGGACATAGCACAGATACGCAGTATTTT
V: TRBV25-1; size: NA; J: TRBJ2-2; length: 14; D: NA; CDR3: CASTRAGYTGELFF; DNA: TGTGCCAGCACCCGAGCCGGATACACCGGGGAGCTGTTTTTT
V: TRBV20-1; size: many; J: TRBJ1-5; length: 14; D: NA; CDR3: CSALQARSNQPQHF; DNA: TGCAGTGCTTTACAGGCTCGTAGCAATCAGCCCCAGCATTTT
V: TRBV7-9; size: many; J: TRBJ1-2; length: 13; D: NA; CDR3: CASSPPGLGGYTF; DNA: TGTGCCAGCAGCCCGCCGGGCCTAGGGGGCTACACCTTC
V: TRBV19; size: few; J: TRBJ2-1; length: 13; D: NA; CDR3: CASSGANHNEQFF; DNA: TGTGCCAGTAGTGGGGCCAATCACAATGAGCAGTTCTTC
V: TRBV7-9; size: many; J: TRBJ2-7; length: 13; D: NA; CDR3: CASSLEQGYEQYF; DNA: TGTGCCAGCAGCTTAGAACAGGGATACGAGCAGTACTTC
V: TRBV7-2; size: many; J: TRBJ1-1; length: 14; D: NA; CDR3: CASSWGRSRTEAFF; DNA: TGTGCCAGCAGCTGGGGACGGTCCAGGACTGAAGCTTTCTTT
V: TRBV7-8; size: many; J: TRBJ2-2; length: 14; D: TRBD2; CDR3: CASIGGANTGELFF; DNA: TGTGCCAGCATCGGGGGGGCGAACACCGGGGAGCTGTTTTTT
V: TRBV18; size: few; J: TRBJ2-7; length: 16; D: TRBD1; CDR3: CASSPVGGRGFFEQYF; DNA: TGTGCCAGCTCACCAGTAGGGGGCAGGGGGTTCTTCGAGCAGTACTTC
V: TRBV11-2; size: NA; J: TRBJ2-1; length: 15; D: TRBD2; CDR3: CASSLGTSGRDEQFF; DNA: TGTGCCAGCAGCTTAGGGACTAGCGGGAGAGATGAGCAGTTCTTC
V: TRBV28; size: few; J: TRBJ1-6; length: 15; D: TRBD1; CDR3: CASSPGQGGYSPLHF; DNA: TGTGCCAGCAGTCCGGGGCAGGGGGGGTATTCACCCCTCCACTTT
V: TRBV27; size: few; J: TRBJ1-1; length: 14; D: TRBD1; CDR3: CASSTWTGYSEAFF; DNA: TGTGCCAGCAGTACATGGACAGGTTACTCTGAAGCTTTCTTT
V: TRBV9; size: many; J: TRBJ1-2; length: 16; D: NA; CDR3: CASSSEVEQALGGYTF; DNA: TGTGCCAGCAGCTCCGAAGTGGAACAGGCCCTGGGGGGCTACACCTTC
V: TRBV6-5; size: NA; J: TRBJ2-7; length: 14; D: NA; CDR3: CASSYSLMVYEQYF; DNA: TGTGCCAGCAGTTACTCGCTTATGGTCTACGAGCAGTACTTC
V: TRBV2; size: NA; J: TRBJ1-1; length: 14; D: NA; CDR3: CASSEGGRFAEAFF; DNA: TGTGCCAGCAGTGAAGGGGGCAGGTTCGCTGAAGCTTTCTTT
V: TRBV11-2; size: many; J: TRBJ2-1; length: 16; D: NA; CDR3: CASSQRSGGFYNEQFF; DNA: TGTGCCAGCAGCCAGAGGTCGGGGGGCTTCTACAATGAGCAGTTCTTC
V: TRBV30; size: NA; J: TRBJ1-5; length: 14; D: TRBD1; CDR3: CAWKDRASNQPQHF; DNA: TGTGCCTGGAAAGACAGGGCGAGCAATCAGCCCCAGCATTTT
V: TRBV19; size: many; J: TRBJ2-3; length: 14; D: TRBD1; CDR3: CASSMGQFTDTQYF; DNA: TGTGCCAGTAGTATGGGACAGTTCACAGATACGCAGTATTTT
V: TRBV14; size: many; J: TRBJ2-3; length: 15; D: TRBD2; CDR3: CASSHGGASTDTQYF; DNA: TGTGCCAGCAGCCACGGGGGGGCGAGCACAGATACGCAGTATTTT
V: TRBV6-5; size: many; J: TRBJ2-2; length: 17; D: NA; CDR3: CASNLREPKSNTGELFF; DNA: TGTGCCAGCAACCTACGGGAGCCGAAATCGAACACCGGGGAGCTGTTTTTT
V: TRBV12-5; size: many; J: TRBJ2-1; length: 16; D: TRBD1; CDR3: CASGLVRDRSGNEQFF; DNA: TGTGCTAGTGGTTTGGTCCGGGACAGGTCAGGCAATGAGCAGTTCTTC
V: TRBV2; size: many; J: TRBJ2-5; length: 15; D: NA; CDR3: CASSAELLPRETQYF; DNA: TGTGCCAGCAGTGCCGAACTTCTCCCGCGGGAGACCCAGTACTTC
V: TRBV19; size: few; J: TRBJ2-3; length: 14; D: NA; CDR3: CASSRTEAADTQYF; DNA: TGTGCCAGTAGTCGAACGGAAGCAGCAGATACGCAGTATTTT
V: TRBV7-3; size: many; J: TRBJ1-1; length: 13; D: NA; CDR3: CASSAQMNTEAFF; DNA: TGTGCCAGCAGCGCCCAAATGAACACTGAAGCTTTCTTT
V: TRBV7-8; size: many; J: TRBJ1-4; length: 14; D: NA; CDR3: CASSLLRTSEKLFF; DNA: TGTGCCAGCAGCTTGTTACGGACAAGCGAAAAACTGTTTTTT
V: TRBV19; size: many; J: TRBJ1-1; length: 11; D: NA; CDR3: CASSLGLEAFF; DNA: TGTGCCAGTAGTCTTGGGCTGGAAGCTTTCTTT
V: TRBV7-9; size: few; J: TRBJ2-7; length: 14; D: NA; CDR3: CASSKSGISYEQYF; DNA: TGTGCCAGCAGCAAATCCGGGATCTCCTACGAGCAGTACTTC
V: TRBV9; size: NA; J: TRBJ2-2; length: 15; D: NA; CDR3: CASSVVGTSTGELFF; DNA: TGTGCCAGCAGCGTAGTGGGGACGAGCACCGGGGAGCTGTTTTTT
V: TRBV15; size: NA; J: TRBJ2-5; length: 13; D: NA; CDR3: CATSRGLQETQYF; DNA: TGTGCCACCAGCAGAGGCCTACAAGAGACCCAGTACTTC
V: TRBV6-2/TRBV6-3; size: many; J: TRBJ2-1; length: 13; D: NA; CDR3: CASTPGLRGRQFF; DNA: TGTGCCAGCACGCCCGGACTACGTGGCCGCCAGTTCTTC
V: TRBV7-8; size: many; J: TRBJ2-3; length: 15; D: TRBD1; CDR3: CASSWDRGYTDTQYF; DNA: TGTGCCAGCAGCTGGGACAGGGGGTACACAGATACGCAGTATTTT
V: TRBV30; size: few; J: TRBJ1-2; length: 11; D: NA; CDR3: CAGFTGSGYTF; DNA: TGTGCCGGTTTCACCGGGAGCGGCTACACCTTC
V: TRBV14; size: NA; J: TRBJ2-1; length: 13; D: NA; CDR3: CASSQFEHGEQFF; DNA: TGTGCCAGCAGCCAGTTTGAACATGGTGAGCAGTTCTTC
V: TRBV15; size: few; J: TRBJ2-1; length: 16; D: NA; CDR3: CATSRDRGPTGDEQFF; DNA: TGTGCCACCAGCAGAGATCGGGGTCCTACTGGGGATGAGCAGTTCTTC